This T cell receptor beta chain stems from a study of shared clonotypes between healthy human individuals. In this sample, this clone turned up once. The ends lost 2 bases at V and 0 bases at J; junction bases unmatched: 7. Germline V gives CDR1 SGHAT, CDR2 FQNNGV. The CDR3 contains 16 residues. The method was immunoSEQ multiplex PCR; TCRdb's version includes in-frame clones alone and lacks a portion of them. The sample yields some 2.4 million clones, over 85% seen once. V gene TRBV11-2 combines with J gene TRBJ2-7, with TRBD1 matching over 7 bases. This TCR came from a man aged 18 to 30 in good health. Some clones in this sample may be carry-over from other donors' samples. The sequencing sample was made of naive CD4+ T cells from PBMCs. Regarding subset: CD45RA+ positively selected. Here the CDR3 DNA reads TGTGCCAGCAGCTTAAGCACAGGGGCCCTCTCCTACGAGCAGTACTTC. Translation: CASSLSTGALSYEQYF.